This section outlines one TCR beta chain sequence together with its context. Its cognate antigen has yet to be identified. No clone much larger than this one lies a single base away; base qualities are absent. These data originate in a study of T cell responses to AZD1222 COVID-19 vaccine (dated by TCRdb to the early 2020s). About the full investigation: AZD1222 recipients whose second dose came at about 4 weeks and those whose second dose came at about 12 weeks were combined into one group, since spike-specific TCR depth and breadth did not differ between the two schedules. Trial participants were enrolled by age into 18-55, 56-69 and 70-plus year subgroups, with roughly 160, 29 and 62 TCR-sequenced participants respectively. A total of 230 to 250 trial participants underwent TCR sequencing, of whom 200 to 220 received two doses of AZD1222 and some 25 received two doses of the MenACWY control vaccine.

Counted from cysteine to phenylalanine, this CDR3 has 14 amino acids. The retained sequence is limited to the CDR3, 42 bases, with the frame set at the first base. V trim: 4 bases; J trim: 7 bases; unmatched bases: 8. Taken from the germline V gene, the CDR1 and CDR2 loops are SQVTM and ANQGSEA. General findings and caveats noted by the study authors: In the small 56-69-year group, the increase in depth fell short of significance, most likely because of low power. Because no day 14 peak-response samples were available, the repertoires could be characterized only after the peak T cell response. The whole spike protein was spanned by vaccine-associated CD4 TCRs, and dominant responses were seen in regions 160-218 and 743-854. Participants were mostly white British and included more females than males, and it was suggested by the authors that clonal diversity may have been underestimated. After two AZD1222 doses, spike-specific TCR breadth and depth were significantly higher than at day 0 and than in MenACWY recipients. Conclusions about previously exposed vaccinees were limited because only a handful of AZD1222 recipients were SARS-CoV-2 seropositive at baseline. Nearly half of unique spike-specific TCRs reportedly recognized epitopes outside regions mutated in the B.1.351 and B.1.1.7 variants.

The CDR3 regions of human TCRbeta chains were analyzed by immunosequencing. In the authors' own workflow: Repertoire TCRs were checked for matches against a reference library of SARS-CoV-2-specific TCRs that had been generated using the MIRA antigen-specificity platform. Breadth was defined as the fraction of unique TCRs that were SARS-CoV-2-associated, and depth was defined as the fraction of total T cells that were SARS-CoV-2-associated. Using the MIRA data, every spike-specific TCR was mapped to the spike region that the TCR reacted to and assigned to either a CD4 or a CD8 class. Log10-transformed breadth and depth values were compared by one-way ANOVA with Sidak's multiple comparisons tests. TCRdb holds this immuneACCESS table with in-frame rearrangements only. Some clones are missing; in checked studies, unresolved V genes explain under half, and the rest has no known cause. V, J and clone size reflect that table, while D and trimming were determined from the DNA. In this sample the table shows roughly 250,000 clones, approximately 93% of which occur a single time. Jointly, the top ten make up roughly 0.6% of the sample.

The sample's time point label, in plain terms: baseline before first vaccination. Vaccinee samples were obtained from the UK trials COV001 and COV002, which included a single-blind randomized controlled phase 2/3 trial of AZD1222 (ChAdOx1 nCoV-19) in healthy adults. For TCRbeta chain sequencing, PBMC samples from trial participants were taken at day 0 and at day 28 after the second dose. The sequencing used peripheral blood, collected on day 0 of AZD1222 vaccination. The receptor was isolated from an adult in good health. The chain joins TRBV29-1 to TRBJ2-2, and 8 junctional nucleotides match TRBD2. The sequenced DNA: TGCAGCGTTGCGACGGGAGGGCAGAGCGGGGAGCTGTTTTTT. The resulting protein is CSVATGGQSGELFF.